Listed below are T cell receptor beta chains from one sample, sequenced in a study of T cells in localized non-small cell lung cancer. Profiled with immunoSEQ multiplex PCR; TCRdb holds only in-frame clones, not every one. The sample includes over a thousand clones, about 22% of them seen just once. The starting material was normal lung tissue next to the tumor, obtained before any cancer treatment. These receptors originate from a man aged 35 to 70 with stage III lung adenocarcinoma. CDR3s include the opening cysteine and the closing phenylalanine or tryptophan. The D gene is left open where the match is weak. Part of the rows lack a size; the others show once, few, many or a class for expanded clones.

d_call	j_call	v_call	clone_size	cdr3_nt	cdr3_aa
TRBD1	TRBJ2-7	TRBV19	few	TGTGCCAGTAGTCCATCGACAGGGCCCTACGAGCAGTACTTC	CASSPSTGPYEQYF
NA	TRBJ2-2	TRBV9	NA	TGTGCCAGCAGCGTAGGAGGGGTGACCGGGGAGCTGTTTTTT	CASSVGGVTGELFF
NA	TRBJ2-7	TRBV7-6	few	TGTGCCAGCAGCCACGATATAGGGGTCAACTACGAGCAGTACTTC	CASSHDIGVNYEQYF
NA	TRBJ2-4	TRBV4-1	NA	TGCGCCAGCAGCCAAGATGGGCGGGGCGAGATTCAGTACTTC	CASSQDGRGEIQYF
NA	TRBJ1-5	TRBV19	NA	TGTGCCAGTATTCACTTCCGGACCTATAGCAATCAGCCCCAGCATTTT	CASIHFRTYSNQPQHF
TRBD2	TRBJ2-3	TRBV9	medium-sized	TGTGCCAGCAGCGCTAGCGGGAAAGCAGATACGCAGTATTTT	CASSASGKADTQYF
TRBD1	TRBJ1-1	TRBV23-1	NA	TGCGCCAGCAGCCAAGCTTGGGACAGAGGAGCTTTCTTT	CASSQAWDRGAFF
TRBD2	TRBJ2-7	TRBV2	NA	TGTGCCAGCTCTGCAGAGGTAGCGGGGGACTACGAGCAGTACTTC	CASSAEVAGDYEQYF
NA	TRBJ2-1	TRBV11-3	NA	TGTGCCAGCAGCATACCTTTCCTTCGAGCCACCCCCAACAACAATGAGCAGTTCTTC	CASSIPFLRATPNNNEQFF
NA	TRBJ2-5	TRBV9	few	TGTGCCAGCAGTGGAATTCTCGGGGAGACCCAGTACTTC	CASSGILGETQYF
TRBD2	TRBJ2-5	TRBV11-3	medium-sized	TGTGCCAGCAGCTGGAGACTAGCGGGAGCGGTAGAGACCCAGTACTTC	CASSWRLAGAVETQYF
NA	TRBJ1-4	TRBV11-3	NA	TGTGCCAGCACAGTATGGGGAAATAATGAAAAACTGTTTTTT	CASTVWGNNEKLFF
TRBD2	TRBJ2-2	TRBV14	few	TGTGCCAGCAGCCCAACAGCGGGAGACACCGGGGAGCTGTTTTTT	CASSPTAGDTGELFF
NA	TRBJ2-7	TRBV18	NA	TGTGCCAGCTCACCACCGAGGGTCGCCTACGAGCAGTACTTC	CASSPPRVAYEQYF
TRBD1	TRBJ1-2	TRBV19	NA	TGTGCCAGTAGGCCTCCGGGACAGGGGGCGCGTGGCTACACCTTC	CASRPPGQGARGYTF
TRBD1	TRBJ2-2	TRBV5-1	NA	TGCGCCAGCAACCCATTTGGGACAGAGGGCGGGGAGCTGTTTTTT	CASNPFGTEGGELFF
TRBD2	TRBJ2-1	TRBV11-3	NA	TGTGCCAGCAGCTTACCCCACGGCGGGAGAGCAGATGAGCAGTTCTTC	CASSLPHGGRADEQFF
NA	TRBJ2-4	TRBV6-8	NA	TGTGCCAGCAGTCTCGACAGCGCCAAAAACATTCAGTACTTC	CASSLDSAKNIQYF
NA	TRBJ2-7	TRBV5-1	NA	TGCGCCAGCAGCCAGATGGACACATCCTACGAGCAGTACTTC	CASSQMDTSYEQYF
NA	TRBJ1-5	TRBV28	NA	TGTGCCAGCAGTTTGACAGACCAGCCCCAGCATTTT	CASSLTDQPQHF
TRBD2	TRBJ2-7	TRBV11-3	few	TGTGCCAGCAGCCAACCAGGACTAGCGGGAGGCTACGAGCAGTACTTC	CASSQPGLAGGYEQYF
TRBD2	TRBJ2-1	TRBV28	large	TGTGCCAGCAGTCCGGACTCCCCGGGGGGCAATGAGCAGTTCTTC	CASSPDSPGGNEQFF
NA	TRBJ2-2	TRBV9	few	TGTGCCAGCGCTGGGTCCGGCGGGGAGCTGTTTTTT	CASAGSGGELFF
TRBD1	TRBJ2-7	TRBV9	few	TGTGCCAGCAGCCCCCGGGACAGGGGGAACGAGCAGTACTTC	CASSPRDRGNEQYF